This T cell receptor (beta chain) originates from a study of lymphopenia after photon versus proton radiotherapy. Study observations and caveats: In patients who died, overall survival fell as post-nadir TCR diversity dropped more. After lymphocyte nadir, photon-treated repertoires showed oligoclonal expansion, especially CD8+ Temra.

The method was immunoSEQ multiplex PCR; TCRdb's version includes in-frame clones alone and lacks a portion of them. The repertoire holds approximately 91,000 clones, 65% to 85% seen once, with about 1.3% in the top ten. By share, this clone ranks as medium-sized. Its antigen is undetermined. The CDR3 runs 15 residues. Germline V gene sequence: CDR1 LNHDA, CDR2 SQIVND (reference sequence). Trimming at V came to 4 bases and at J to 6 bases, leaving 9 bases not matched to a gene. The sequenced sample was peripheral blood, obtained from a patient treated with proton-based radiotherapy. The gene calls are TRBV19 and TRBJ2-1; 7 bases map to TRBD1. This TCR derives from a man aged 60-69 years with pancreatic cancer. For the CDR3, the DNA is TGTGCCAGTAGTAGGGGACAGATTGGAGGCAATGAGCAGTTCTTC. The encoded protein is CASSRGQIGGNEQFF.